This TCR beta chain was identified in a study of blood T cells in healthy people across ages. Each sample provided at least 6 micrograms of extracted total RNA. V was clipped by 3 bases and J by 1 base; unmatched bases: 8. This CDR3 contains 17 residues. Germline loops: CDR1 SGHTS, CDR2 YDEGEE. Study-level findings and limits: Naive T cell percentage strongly correlated with TCR beta diversity.

A J-beta primer mix and a sample-barcoded 5' primer were used in a second PCR of about 7 to 12 cycles. One entry per CDR3 protein, called by TCRdb with MiXCR from the 5' RACE reads. The sample includes about 1.4 million distinct CDR3 sequences, approximately 60% of them seen just once. Comment on this clonotype: Its specificity is not known.

The rearrangement links TRBV5-8 to TRBJ2-3; 10 bases fit TRBD2. The TCR originated in a man aged 18 to 30 in good health. Source material: blood. CDR3 loop: CASSSLNLAGGTDTQYF. As DNA, the CDR3 is TGTGCCAGCAGCTCCCTAAACCTAGCGGGGGGCACAGATACGCAGTATTTT.